This T cell receptor (beta chain) was captured by sequencing in a study of T cells in Graves' hyperthyroidism and ophthalmopathy. PBMCs came from about 10 ml fresh peripheral blood. This clonotype was recorded at least ten times. TCR beta CDR3 sequences were amplified from RNA transcripts. Researchers ran a first-round RT-PCR on the TCR CDR3 using the HTBI primer set. TCRdb re-called the multiplex PCR reads with MiXCR, one entry per CDR3 protein. The top ten clones hold more than 30% of a sample with about 640,000 distinct CDR3 sequences, about 20% of them seen once. The specimen sequenced was blood. The clonotype originates from a man under 40 with Graves' ophthalmopathy.

DNA for the CDR3: TGTGCCAGCAGATTTTTACCGGGACTAGCGGGATCAGATACGCAGTATTTT. This sequence encodes CASRFLPGLAGSDTQYF. The V call is TRBV7-9, the J call TRBJ2-3; 13 bases match TRBD2. J gave up 4 bases and V 6 bases, and 10 bases lay outside the gene matches. The CDR3 is 17 residues long. Germline CDR1 reads SEHNR; CDR2 reads FQNEAQ (reference sequence).